The sequence of this T cell receptor (beta chain) was determined in a study of shared clonotypes between healthy human individuals. Overall study: Every donor yielded three CD4 naive, three CD4 memory, two CD8 naive and one CD8 memory plate. General study points: Naive CD4 clonotypes were shared across a few donors at 4% to 5%. The donor pool, a small one, limited the genetic and exposure-history diversity represented.

Naive CD8 isolation took CD45RO-negative cells positively selected for CCR7 and excluded terminally differentiated effector memory CD45RA+ cells. Comments on this clone: Antigen: not known.

The V segment lost 5 bases and the J segment 5 bases; nucleotides outside the gene matches: 11. The CDR3 covers 16 residues. Germline CDR1 reads MNHEY; CDR2 reads SMNVEV (reference sequence). Profiling relied on immunoSEQ multiplex PCR, and the TCRdb table lists in-frame clones only, not all of them. The table has fewer than 1 million clones, 90% to 97% seen once. The chain combines TRBV27 with TRBJ1-4; 7 positions match TRBD1. The sequence came from a man in his thirties or forties in good health. The specimen was naive CD8+ T cells sorted from blood. CDR3 in DNA: TGTGCCAGCAGTATCGAATACCGGGACAGAAATGAAAAACTGTTTTTT. It is translated as CASSIEYRDRNEKLFF.